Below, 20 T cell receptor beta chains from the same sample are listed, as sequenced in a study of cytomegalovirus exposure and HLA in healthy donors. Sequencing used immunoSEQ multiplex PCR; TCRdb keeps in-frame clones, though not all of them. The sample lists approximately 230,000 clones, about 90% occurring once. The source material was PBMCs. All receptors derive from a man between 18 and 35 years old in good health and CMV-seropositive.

As DNA, the CDR3 is TGTGCCAGCAGTGACTTTTCCTACAATGAGCAGTTCTTC. Protein: CASSDFSYNEQFF. This chain joins TRBV6-4 and TRBJ2-1; D is ambiguous. This CDR3 region has 13 residues. Germline V gives CDR1 MRHNA, CDR2 SNTAGT. V was cut by 1 base and J by 1 base, with 2 bases left in between.

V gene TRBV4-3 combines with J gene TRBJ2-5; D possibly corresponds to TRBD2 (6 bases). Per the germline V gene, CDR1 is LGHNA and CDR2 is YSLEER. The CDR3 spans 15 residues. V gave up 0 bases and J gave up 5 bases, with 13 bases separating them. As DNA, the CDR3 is TGCGCCAGCAGCCAAGATCTAGGGGAGGCGGAGACCCAGTACTTC. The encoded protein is CASSQDLGEAETQYF.

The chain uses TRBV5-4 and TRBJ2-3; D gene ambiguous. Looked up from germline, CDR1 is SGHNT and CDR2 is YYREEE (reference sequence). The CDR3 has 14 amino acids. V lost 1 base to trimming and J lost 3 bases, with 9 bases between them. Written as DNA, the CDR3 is TGTGCCAGCAGCTTGATGTCGCTTACAGATACGCAGTATTTT. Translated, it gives CASSLMSLTDTQYF.

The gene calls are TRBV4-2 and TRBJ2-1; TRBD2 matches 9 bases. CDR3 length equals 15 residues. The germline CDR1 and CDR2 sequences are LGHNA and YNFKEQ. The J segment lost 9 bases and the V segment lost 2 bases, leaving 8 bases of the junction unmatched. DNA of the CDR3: TGTGCCAGCAGCCAAACCCCGGGACTAGCTTTTGAGCAGTTCTTC. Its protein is CASSQTPGLAFEQFF.

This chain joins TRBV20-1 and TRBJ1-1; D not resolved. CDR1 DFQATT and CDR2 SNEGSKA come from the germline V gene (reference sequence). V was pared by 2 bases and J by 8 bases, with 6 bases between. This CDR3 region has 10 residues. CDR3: CSARSVEAFF. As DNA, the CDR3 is TGCAGTGCTAGATCGGTCGAAGCTTTCTTT.

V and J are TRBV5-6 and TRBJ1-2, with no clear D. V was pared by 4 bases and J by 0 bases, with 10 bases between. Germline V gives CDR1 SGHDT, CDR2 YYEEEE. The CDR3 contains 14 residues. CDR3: CASSLQRANYGYTF. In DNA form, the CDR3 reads TGTGCCAGCAGCCTACAGAGAGCTAACTATGGCTACACCTTC.

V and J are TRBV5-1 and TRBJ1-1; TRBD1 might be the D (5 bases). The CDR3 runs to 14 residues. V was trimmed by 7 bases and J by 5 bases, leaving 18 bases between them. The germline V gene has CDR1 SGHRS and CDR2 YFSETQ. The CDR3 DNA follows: TGCGCCAGCGGGGCCACAGGAAGTTATACTGAAGCTTTCTTT. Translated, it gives CASGATGSYTEAFF. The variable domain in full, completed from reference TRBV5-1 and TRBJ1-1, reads KAGVTQTPRYLIKTRGQQVTLSCSPISGHRSVSWYQQTPGQGLQFLFEYFSETQRNKGNFPGRFSGRQFSNSRSEMNVSTLELGDSALYLCASGATGSYTEAFFGQGTRLTVV.

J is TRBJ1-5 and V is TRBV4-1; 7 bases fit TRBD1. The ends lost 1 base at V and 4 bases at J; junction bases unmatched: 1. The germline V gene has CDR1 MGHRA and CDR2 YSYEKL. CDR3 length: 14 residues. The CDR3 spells CASSQVQGNQPQHF. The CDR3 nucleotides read TGCGCCAGCAGCCAAGTACAGGGGAATCAGCCCCAGCATTTT.

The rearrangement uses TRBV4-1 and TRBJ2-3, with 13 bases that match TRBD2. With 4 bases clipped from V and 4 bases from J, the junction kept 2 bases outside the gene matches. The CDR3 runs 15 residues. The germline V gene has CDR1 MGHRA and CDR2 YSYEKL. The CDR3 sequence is CASSPTSGRADTQYF. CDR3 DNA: TGCGCCAGCAGCCCAACTAGCGGGAGGGCAGATACGCAGTATTTT.

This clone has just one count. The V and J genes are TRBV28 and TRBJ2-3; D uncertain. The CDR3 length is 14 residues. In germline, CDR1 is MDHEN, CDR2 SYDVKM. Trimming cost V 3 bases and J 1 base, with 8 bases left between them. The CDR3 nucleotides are TGTGCCAGCAGTTTTAACTTACGCACAGATACGCAGTATTTT. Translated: CASSFNLRTDTQYF.

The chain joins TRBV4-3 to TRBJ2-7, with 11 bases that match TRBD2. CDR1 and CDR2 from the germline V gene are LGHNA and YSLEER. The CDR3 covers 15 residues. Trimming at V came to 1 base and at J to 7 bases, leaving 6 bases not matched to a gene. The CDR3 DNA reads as TGCGCCAGCAGCCAAGGACTAGCGGGGTCTCGGGAGCAGTACTTC. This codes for CASSQGLAGSREQYF.

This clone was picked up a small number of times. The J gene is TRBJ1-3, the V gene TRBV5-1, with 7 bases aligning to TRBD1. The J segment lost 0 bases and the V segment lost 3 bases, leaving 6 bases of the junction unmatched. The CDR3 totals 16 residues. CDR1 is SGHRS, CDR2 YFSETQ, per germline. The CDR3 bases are TGCGCCAGCAGCTCGGGGGACAGATACTCTGGAAACACCATATATTTT. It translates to CASSSGDRYSGNTIYF.

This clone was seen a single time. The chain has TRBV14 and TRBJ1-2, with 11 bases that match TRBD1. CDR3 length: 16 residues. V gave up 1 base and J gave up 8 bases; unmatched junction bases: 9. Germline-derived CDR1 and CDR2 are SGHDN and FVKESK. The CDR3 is CASSQGWRGQGEGYTF. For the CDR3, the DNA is TGTGCCAGCAGCCAAGGTTGGAGGGGACAGGGGGAAGGCTACACCTTC.

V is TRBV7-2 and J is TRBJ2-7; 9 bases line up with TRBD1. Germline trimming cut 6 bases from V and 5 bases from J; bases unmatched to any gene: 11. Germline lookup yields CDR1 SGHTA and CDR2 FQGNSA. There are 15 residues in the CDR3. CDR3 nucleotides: TGTGCCAGCAGTTCAACCGGACAGGGGTCCCACGAGCAGTACTTC. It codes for CASSSTGQGSHEQYF.

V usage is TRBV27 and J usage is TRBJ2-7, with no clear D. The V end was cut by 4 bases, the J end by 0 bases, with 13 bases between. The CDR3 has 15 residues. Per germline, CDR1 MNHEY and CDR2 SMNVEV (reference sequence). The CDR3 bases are TGTGCCAGCAGTTCGCTAGAGACGGCCTCCTACGAGCAGTACTTC. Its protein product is CASSSLETASYEQYF.

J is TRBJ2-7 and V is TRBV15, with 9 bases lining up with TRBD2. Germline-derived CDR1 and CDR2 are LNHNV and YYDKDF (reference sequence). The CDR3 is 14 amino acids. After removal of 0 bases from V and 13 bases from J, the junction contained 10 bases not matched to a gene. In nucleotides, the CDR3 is TGTGCCACCAGCAGAGATCCGGAGCGGGAGGCCCCTTACTTC. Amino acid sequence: CATSRDPEREAPYF.

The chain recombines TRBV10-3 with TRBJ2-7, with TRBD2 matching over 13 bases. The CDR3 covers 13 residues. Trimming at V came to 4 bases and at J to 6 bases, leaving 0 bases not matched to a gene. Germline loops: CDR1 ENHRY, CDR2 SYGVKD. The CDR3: CAISGTSGSEQYF. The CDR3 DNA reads TGTGCCATCAGTGGGACTAGCGGGAGCGAGCAGTACTTC.

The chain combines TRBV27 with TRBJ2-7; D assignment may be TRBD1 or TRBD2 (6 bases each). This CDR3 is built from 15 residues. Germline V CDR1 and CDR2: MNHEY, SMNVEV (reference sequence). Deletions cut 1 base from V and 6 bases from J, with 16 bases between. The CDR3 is CASSLYGGQGREQYF. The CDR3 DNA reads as TGTGCCAGCAGTTTATACGGGGGCCAAGGACGCGAGCAGTACTTC.

CDR3 DNA: TGCGCCAGCAGCCAAGATTCGTCAGGGCGAAACACCATATATTTT. It encodes CASSQDSSGRNTIYF. The rearrangement joins TRBV4-1 to TRBJ1-3; TRBD1 might be the D (5 bases). CDR1 MGHRA and CDR2 YSYEKL come from the germline V gene. Trimming left V 0 bases short and J 5 bases short, with 11 bases between. CDR3 length equals 15 residues.

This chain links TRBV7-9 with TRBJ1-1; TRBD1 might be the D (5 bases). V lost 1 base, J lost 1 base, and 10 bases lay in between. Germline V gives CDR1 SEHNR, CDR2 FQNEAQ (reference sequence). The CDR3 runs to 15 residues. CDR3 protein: CASSLGRDWNTEAFF. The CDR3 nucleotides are TGTGCCAGCAGCTTAGGCCGGGACTGGAACACTGAAGCTTTCTTT.